This T cell receptor (beta chain) was identified in a study of blood T cell repertoires in COVID-19. Study information: Sources were T cells, B-cell-depleted T cells, or PBMCs; the material itself was cDNA or gDNA.

Germline values: CDR1 SGDLS, CDR2 YYNGEE. V dropped 3 bases and J dropped 3 bases, with 12 bases sitting between them. This CDR3 has 14 residues. Enrolled through a virtual design, the participants were between roughly 18 and 90 years of age and came from 24 US areas. Self-reported history from a screening survey and questionnaire set each donor's cohort. Among Cohort 3 donors, those recovered had two negative PCRs, clearance, or symptom resolution. Libraries were prepared by immunoSEQ multiplex PCR; TCRdb keeps only in-frame clonotypes and omits some of them. The sample contains 300,000 to 350,000 clones, 87% of which appear only once.

This clonotype was sampled from a woman aged 25 to 39 who had recovered from COVID-19. Sequenced sample: PBMCs or T cells enriched from blood (not recorded which). The chain recombines TRBV9 with TRBJ1-2; possibly TRBD1 for D (5 bases). CDR3 sequence reads: CASSAEARDYGYTF. CDR3 DNA sequence: TGTGCCAGCAGCGCCGAGGCCAGGGACTATGGCTACACCTTC. The entire variable domain, with the rest obtained from reference TRBV9 and TRBJ1-2, is as follows: DSGVTQTPKHLITATGQRVTLRCSPRSGDLSVYWYQQSLDQGLQFLIQYYNGEERAKGNILERFSAQQFPDLHSELNLSSLELGDSALYFCASSAEARDYGYTFGSGTRLTVV.